The 4 T cell receptor beta chains below come from one sample, sequenced in a study of response to subunit inactivated influenza vaccine. Each CDR3 protein gets one entry after TCRdb re-called the RT-PCR reads with MiXCR. The repertoire holds about 540,000 distinct CDR3 sequences, with less than 25% as singletons. These records were also assigned to another study, of T cells expressing NK-cell markers. This second study says: A 5'RACE template switching approach incorporating UMIs was used to make TCR beta cDNA.

The sequences come from CD4+ T cells sorted from PBMCs, collected approximately 13 days after vaccination. All receptors derive from a man aged 50 or older who received an inactivated influenza vaccine.

This clonotype was observed a few times. The rearrangement joins TRBV4-1 to TRBJ2-3; D remains unclear. The germline V gene has CDR1 MGHRA and CDR2 YSYEKL. The CDR3 is made up of 14 amino acids. The V gene lost 3 bases and the J gene lost 6 bases, with 13 bases spanning the gap. DNA of the CDR3: TGCGCCAGCAGCCAGCCCTCCAGCAGTGATACGCAGTATTTT. Protein: CASSQPSSSDTQYF.

This clonotype was observed many times. The CDR3 DNA is TGTGCCAGCAGCCAAGGACAGGGGGCGAACACTGAAGCTTTCTTT. Translating it yields CASSQGQGANTEAFF. This chain joins TRBV3-1 and TRBJ1-1; 10 nucleotides agree with TRBD1. Per germline, CDR1 LGHDT and CDR2 YNNKEL (reference sequence). This CDR3 comprises 15 residues. After removal of 1 base from V and 1 base from J, the junction contained 0 bases not matched to a gene.

This clonotype was observed a single time. The V and J genes are TRBV6-1 and TRBJ2-6; D is undetermined. In germline, CDR1 is MNHNS, CDR2 SASEGT. This CDR3 is 16 amino acids long. V lost 6 bases and J lost 0, with 12 bases in between. The CDR3 DNA reads as TGTGCCAGCAGGCGACGGTGGAGCTCTGGGGCCAACGTCCTGACTTTC. Translation gives CASRRRWSSGANVLTF.

The sample holds a few counts of this clonotype. V and J are TRBV3-1 and TRBJ2-7; possibly TRBD1 for D (6 bases). Germline assignment: CDR1 LGHDT and CDR2 YNNKEL (reference sequence). Trimming cost V 2 bases and J 5 bases, with 10 bases left between them. This CDR3 contains 13 residues. CDR3 loop: CASSQRQDHEQYF. CDR3 coding DNA: TGTGCCAGCAGCCAACGACAGGACCACGAGCAGTACTTC.